This T cell receptor (beta chain) was recorded in a study of cytomegalovirus exposure and HLA in healthy donors. A note on this clone: Its antigen remains unidentified.

Study observations and caveats: Upon later analysis, HLA-associated TCR beta chains proved more clonally expanded than other, equally common chains. Sequencing had likely introduced a cluster of highly shared sequence variants as an artifact.

PCR used 60 Vbeta primers and 13 Jbeta primers. Profiling relied on immunoSEQ multiplex PCR, and the TCRdb table lists in-frame clones only, not all of them. This repertoire includes over 65,000 clones. The TCR was taken from a woman in her 30s in good health and CMV-seronegative. Source material: PBMCs.

CDR3 in amino acids: CASSLRGGSYGYTF. The CDR3 DNA is TGTGCCAGCAGTTTAAGGGGAGGCTCTTACGGCTACACCTTC. The V call is TRBV27, the J call TRBJ1-2; D is possibly TRBD1 (5 bases). Germline CDR1 MNHEY, CDR2 SMNVEV (reference sequence). CDR3 length equals 14 residues. The V end lost 2 bases, the J end lost 8 bases, and 15 bases lay between the germline ends.